Listed below are T cell receptor beta chains from one sample, sequenced in a study of Ad26.COV2.S vaccination and SARS-CoV-2 variants. Here immunoSEQ multiplex PCR was the method, and the copy in TCRdb shows in-frame clones only, minus some. The sample lists 300,000 to 350,000 clones; roughly 90% were seen once. The source material was peripheral blood, sampled in a trial of Ad26.COV2.S vaccine versus placebo. Receptors were obtained from a person between 18 and 59 years old who received the Ad26.COV2.S COVID-19 vaccine or a placebo. CDR3s include the opening cysteine and the closing phenylalanine or tryptophan. The order of the fields is J gene, clone size, V gene, D gene, CDR3 DNA, CDR3 protein. The D gene is left open where the match is weak. The size field is filled for only some rows; it gives once, few, many or a size class.

TRBJ1-1 | . | TRBV30 | . | TGTGCCCTAGATTATAACACTGAAGCTTTCTTT | CALDYNTEAFF
TRBJ1-4 | . | TRBV6-4 | . | TGTGCCAGCAGTGAAACCCCAGCAGGTCCAAGAAAACTGTTTTTT | CASSETPAGPRKLFF
TRBJ2-1 | . | TRBV12-5 | . | TGTGCTAGTGGTTTTGAGAGGTTGGGCAATGAGCAGTTCTTC | CASGFERLGNEQFF
TRBJ2-1 | . | TRBV27 | . | TGTGCCAGCAGTTTAAGCTCTGGGGGCGCGAAAAATGAGCAGTTCTTC | CASSLSSGGAKNEQFF
TRBJ1-2 | . | TRBV6-4 | . | TGTGCCAGCAGTGAAGGGACGGCAGCCGACCTCTATGGCTACACCTTC | CASSEGTAADLYGYTF
TRBJ1-6 | . | TRBV11-2 | . | TGTGCCAGCAGCTTGCGGGACAAAAATTCACCCCTCCACTTT | CASSLRDKNSPLHF
TRBJ1-6 | . | TRBV6-5 | . | TGTGCCAGCAGTACTTGGGGACACTCACCCCTCCACTTT | CASSTWGHSPLHF
TRBJ1-4 | once | TRBV7-9 | . | TGTGCCAGCCGGGGGCTGGATGAAAAACTGTTTTTT | CASRGLDEKLFF
TRBJ2-7 | . | TRBV28 | . | TGTGCCAGCAGCGGCAGGTATCGCTACGAGCAGTACTTC | CASSGRYRYEQYF
TRBJ2-1 | few | TRBV10-1 | TRBD2 | TGCGCCAGCAGTGAGGCTAGCGGGGGGGCGGCTGAGCAGTTCTTC | CASSEASGGAAEQFF
TRBJ2-3 | . | TRBV6-6 | . | TGTGCCAGCAGTTACTCGTCCCCTAGCACAGATACGCAGTATTTT | CASSYSSPSTDTQYF
TRBJ1-5 | once | TRBV7-2 | . | TGTGCCAGCAGCTTTAAATCCGGGGCTCAGCCCCAGCATTTT | CASSFKSGAQPQHF
TRBJ1-2 | . | TRBV28 | TRBD1 | TGTGCCAGCAGTTCCGGACAGGGGGGTAACTATGGCTACACCTTC | CASSSGQGGNYGYTF
TRBJ2-7 | . | TRBV5-4 | TRBD2 | TGTGCCAGCAGCTTAGGGACTAGCGGGAGCAGGTACGAGCAGTACTTC | CASSLGTSGSRYEQYF
TRBJ2-7 | . | TRBV11-2 | . | TGTGCCAGCAGCTTAGCGACAGATACCTCCTACGAGCAGTACTTC | CASSLATDTSYEQYF
TRBJ2-1 | once | TRBV3-1/TRBV3-2 | . | TGTGCCAGCAGTCATAACGGACCGAATGAGCAGTTCTTC | CASSHNGPNEQFF
TRBJ2-7 | . | TRBV11-1 | . | TGTGCCAGCAGCTTAATTCCCTACGAGCAGTACTTC | CASSLIPYEQYF
TRBJ2-7 | . | TRBV4-3 | TRBD1 | TGCGCCAGCAGCCAAGATAGGGACAGGGGCTACGAGCAGTACTTC | CASSQDRDRGYEQYF
TRBJ1-1 | once | TRBV27 | TRBD1 | TGTGCCAGCAGTTTTTTAGACAGGGGGAACACTGAAGCTTTCTTT | CASSFLDRGNTEAFF
TRBJ1-6 | . | TRBV15 | TRBD1 | TGTGCCACCAGCAGAGCAGGGGGGGAAGATTCACCCCTCCACTTT | CATSRAGGEDSPLHF
TRBJ2-1 | once | TRBV7-3 | TRBD2 | TGTGCCAGCAGCTCCCCCGGGGGGAGTTACAATGAGCAGTTCTTC | CASSSPGGSYNEQFF
TRBJ1-1 | . | TRBV28 | . | TGTGCCAGCAGTTTATCGGCACTTTCAGGGACGACGGACACTGAAGCTTTCTTT | CASSLSALSGTTDTEAFF
TRBJ2-1 | . | TRBV7-3 | TRBD1 | TGTGCCAGCAGCTTATTCGGGGGACAGGTCGCCTACAATGAGCAGTTCTTC | CASSLFGGQVAYNEQFF
TRBJ1-1 | few | TRBV3-1/TRBV3-2 | . | TGTGCCAGCAGCCAGAACATCCCTGACACTGAAGCTTTCTTT | CASSQNIPDTEAFF
TRBJ1-2 | . | TRBV4-2 | . | TGTGCCAGCAGCCAGGTCTTAACAGGGACCGCCTATGGCTACACCTTC | CASSQVLTGTAYGYTF
TRBJ1-5 | . | TRBV7-2 | . | TGTGCCAGCAGCTTAGCGGCGGACGGCAATCAGCCCCAGCATTTT | CASSLAADGNQPQHF
TRBJ2-1 | few | TRBV5-1 | TRBD1 | TGCGCCAGCAGCTCAGCAGGGGGCTATGAGCAGTTCTTC | CASSSAGGYEQFF
TRBJ1-2 | few | TRBV19 | TRBD1 | TGTGCCAGCCTCCGGGACAGTAAGACTATGGTCTTCACCTTC | CASLRDSKTMVFTF
TRBJ1-5 | few | TRBV2 | . | TGTGCCAGCAGCTCAATCGGGGGGCGGCAGCCCCAGCATTTT | CASSSIGGRQPQHF
TRBJ1-1 | . | TRBV7-2 | . | TGTGCCAGCAGCTTAAGGGACATTATCTACACTGAAGCTTTCTTT | CASSLRDIIYTEAFF
TRBJ2-7 | . | TRBV7-2 | . | TGTGCCAGCAGCTTAGCGCGCTCCTACGAGCAGTACTTC | CASSLARSYEQYF
TRBJ1-4 | . | TRBV2 | TRBD1 | TGTGCCAGCACGGAACAGGGGGCTTATGAAAAACTGTTTTTT | CASTEQGAYEKLFF
TRBJ1-1 | . | TRBV7-8 | . | TGTGCCAGCAGCTTATCAAGAAGGAACACTGAAGCTTTCTTT | CASSLSRRNTEAFF
TRBJ1-3 | . | TRBV7-8 | . | TGTGCCAGCAGCTCGCGGGACGGCGGAAACACCATATATTTT | CASSSRDGGNTIYF
TRBJ2-7 | . | TRBV24-1 | . | TGTGCCACCAGTGATCCTAGCCGGAGGCATGAGCAGTACTTC | CATSDPSRRHEQYF
TRBJ1-1 | . | TRBV12-3/TRBV12-4 | . | TGTGCCAGCAGTTTAGCGGTAGCGAGGGCTTTCTTT | CASSLAVARAFF
TRBJ1-2 | once | TRBV30 | . | TGTGCCTGGAGTGAAGACAGGTTTCGGTACACCTTC | CAWSEDRFRYTF
TRBJ1-4 | . | TRBV5-6 | TRBD1 | TGTGCCAGCAGCTTGGCGGGACAGGGGGCTCAGGGTGAAAAACTGTTTTTT | CASSLAGQGAQGEKLFF
TRBJ1-5 | . | TRBV4-3 | . | TGCGCCAGCAGCCAAGGGATGACAGGTCGGGGCAATCAGCCCCAGCATTTT | CASSQGMTGRGNQPQHF
TRBJ1-2 | . | TRBV28 | TRBD1 | TGTGCCAGCAGTTTAATGGCGGGACAGGGGTTTGGGGGCTACACCTTC | CASSLMAGQGFGGYTF
TRBJ2-1 | once | TRBV23-1 | TRBD1 | TGCGCCAGCAGTCGGGCAGGGGGTAGGTACAATGAGCAGTTCTTC | CASSRAGGRYNEQFF
TRBJ2-3 | . | TRBV19 | TRBD1 | TGTGCCAGTAGTTTATACCGACAGGGGTTAGCCGATACGCAGTATTTT | CASSLYRQGLADTQYF
TRBJ2-7 | few | TRBV4-2 | TRBD2 | TGTGCCAGCAGCCCCCTTGGGGCCCTAGCGGGAGGGGACTACGAGCAGTACTTC | CASSPLGALAGGDYEQYF
TRBJ2-1 | . | TRBV19 | TRBD2 | TGTGCCAGTAGTTACGGACTAGCCTACTACAATGAGCAGTTCTTC | CASSYGLAYYNEQFF
TRBJ2-5 | . | TRBV7-2 | TRBD2 | TGTGCCAGCAGCCCTGGGACTAGCGGGAGGCTGTCTGGAGAGACCCAGTACTTC | CASSPGTSGRLSGETQYF
TRBJ1-5 | . | TRBV6-6 | . | TGTGCCAGCAGTCCACGAGGGGGCAATCAGCCCCAGCATTTT | CASSPRGGNQPQHF
TRBJ2-5 | . | TRBV5-1 | . | TGCGCCAGCAGCTTGCGGGAAGGGAGGGAGACCCAGTACTTC | CASSLREGRETQYF
TRBJ2-1 | . | TRBV12-3/TRBV12-4 | . | TGTGCCAGCAGTGCCGGAGGGGGGGAGCAGTTCTTC | CASSAGGGEQFF
TRBJ2-7 | . | TRBV4-3 | TRBD2 | TGCGCCAGCAGCCCAACCCCGGGACTAGGGTTAGGGCAGTACTTC | CASSPTPGLGLGQYF
TRBJ1-3 | . | TRBV12-5 | . | TGTGCTAGTGGTTTGGGGGGGGGAAACACCATATATTTT | CASGLGGGNTIYF
TRBJ1-2 | . | TRBV28 | . | TGTGCCAGCAGTCCCTTGACGGACGGGCTAGGCTATGGCTACACCTTC | CASSPLTDGLGYGYTF